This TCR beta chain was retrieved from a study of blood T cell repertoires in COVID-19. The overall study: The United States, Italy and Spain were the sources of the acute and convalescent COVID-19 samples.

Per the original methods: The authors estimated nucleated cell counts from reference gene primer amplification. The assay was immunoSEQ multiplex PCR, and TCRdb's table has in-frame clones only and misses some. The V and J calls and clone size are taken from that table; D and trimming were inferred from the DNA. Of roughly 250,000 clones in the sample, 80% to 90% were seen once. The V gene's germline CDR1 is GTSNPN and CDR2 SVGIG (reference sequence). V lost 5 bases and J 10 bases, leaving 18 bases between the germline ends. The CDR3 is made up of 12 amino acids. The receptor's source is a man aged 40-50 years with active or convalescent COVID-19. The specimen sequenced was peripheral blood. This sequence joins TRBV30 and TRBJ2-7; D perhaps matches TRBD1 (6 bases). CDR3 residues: CAWVGTGSTQYF. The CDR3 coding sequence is TGTGCCTGGGTAGGAACAGGGTCAACCCAGTACTTC.